The TCR beta chain under discussion was sequenced for a study of technical replicates of blood from a handful of donors (dated by TCRdb to about 2017). The receptor library was made with the immunoSEQ multiplex PCR assay. This is the immuneACCESS table as TCRdb keeps it, with only in-frame sequences that have V and J called. A part of the clones is gone; compared with another copy, unresolved V genes explain less than half, and the rest is unexplained. Across this sample there are 85,000 to 100,000 clones, with 95% seen only once. Roughly 0.19% of the sample belongs to the ten largest clones. About this clone: No cognate antigen has been identified for it. Within one base of it there is no much larger clone, and no base qualities were kept.

The germline V gene gives CDR1 as SNHLY and CDR2 as FYNNEI. The CDR3 contains 16 residues, cysteine and phenylalanine counted. Of all the DNA, just the CDR3 is kept, 48 bases in frame from base 1. Trimming takes 6 bases off V and 4 bases off J; junction bases not matched to a gene: 11. The sequenced material came from T cells isolated from PBMCs. The chain is assembled from TRBV2 and TRBJ2-3; 9 bases in the middle match TRBD2. The TCR sequence derives from a human donor in good health. The encoded CDR3 is CASRETSGWVADTQYF. DNA sequence: TGTGCCAGCAGGGAAACTAGCGGGTGGGTCGCAGATACGCAGTATTTT.